What follows are 8 T cell receptor beta chains derived from one specimen sequenced in a study of T cells after yellow fever vaccination. TCRdb passed the 5' RACE reads through MiXCR, listing each CDR3 protein once. The sample lists some 350,000 distinct CDR3 sequences, roughly 9.4% occurring once. Source: PBMCs, taken on the day of the first yellow fever vaccination. The receptors derive from a man younger than 30 who received the YFV17D yellow fever vaccine.

There are many counts of this clonotype. The chain is built from TRBV12-3 or TRBV12-4 and TRBJ1-1; D may be TRBD1 (6 bases). Trimming cost V 7 bases and J 6 bases, with 18 bases left between them. CDR3 length: 14 residues. The CDR3 nucleotides are TGTGCCAGCACCTACGCAGGGGTCACCCCTGAAGCTTTCTTT. This encodes CASTYAGVTPEAFF.

This clonotype appeared a few times. The chain carries TRBV23-1 and TRBJ2-7; D uncertain. Being an ORF, TRBV23-1 has a function that is uncertain. Trimming left V 2 bases short and J 2 bases short, with 10 bases between. The CDR3 runs 14 residues. CDR3 sequence reads: CASSQDIDPYEQYF. CDR3 in DNA: TGCGCCAGCAGTCAAGACATAGATCCCTACGAGCAGTACTTC.

This chain connects TRBV5-1 to TRBJ2-5, with 7 bases aligning to TRBD2. V trimming: 2 bases; J trimming: 4 bases; junction bases outside the gene matches: 5. Germline lookup yields CDR1 SGHRS and CDR2 YFSETQ. This CDR3 has 14 amino acids. CDR3 protein: CASSFTSVPETQYF. The CDR3 DNA follows: TGCGCCAGCAGCTTTACTAGCGTCCCAGAGACCCAGTACTTC.

V is TRBV2 and J is TRBJ2-4; D is ambiguous. The CDR3 is 13 amino acids. Trimming took off 7 bases at V and 8 bases at J, with 15 bases between the two ends. The germline V gene encodes CDR1 SNHLY and CDR2 FYNNEI. The CDR3 DNA sequence: TGTGCCAGCAATCCCGGACCTCTTGACATTCAGTACTTC. This translates into CASNPGPLDIQYF.

This clonotype showed up many times. The chain recombines TRBV2 with TRBJ1-5; unclear D gene. The germline V and J ends were trimmed by 6 bases and 0 bases, with 6 bases remaining between them. The CDR3 consists of 13 residues. The germline CDR1 and CDR2 sequences are SNHLY and FYNNEI. Here the CDR3 DNA reads TGTGCCAGCAGCCTCCTTAGCAATCAGCCCCAGCATTTT. This encodes CASSLLSNQPQHF.

This clonotype has only a few counts. This chain links TRBV15 with TRBJ2-3, with 11 bases fitting TRBD2. Germline assignment: CDR1 LNHNV and CDR2 YYDKDF (reference sequence). After removal of 4 bases from V and 3 bases from J, the junction contained 3 bases not matched to a gene. CDR3 length: 15 amino acids. The CDR3 region is CATSKGTSGTDTQYF. CDR3 coding DNA: TGTGCCACCAGCAAGGGGACTAGCGGAACAGATACGCAGTATTTT.

In its sample, this clonotype was seen a few times. CDR3 in amino acids: CASSLSGQGWEQFF. The CDR3 DNA sequence: TGTGCCAGCAGCTTATCGGGCCAGGGCTGGGAGCAGTTCTTC. The chain couples TRBV7-9 to TRBJ2-1; D may be TRBD1 (5 bases). V lost 2 bases, J lost 10 bases, and 15 bases lay in between. CDR3 length: 14 residues. Germline lookup yields CDR1 SEHNR and CDR2 FQNEAQ (reference sequence).

The gene calls are TRBV7-2 and TRBJ2-5, with D hard to call. Germline-derived CDR1 and CDR2 are SGHTA and FQGNSA. The ends were cut back, 3 bases at V and 4 bases at J, with 9 bases in the middle. The CDR3 has 13 amino acids. The CDR3 loop reads CASSLAVGETQYF. Written as DNA, the CDR3 is TGTGCCAGCAGCTTGGCCGTAGGAGAGACCCAGTACTTC.